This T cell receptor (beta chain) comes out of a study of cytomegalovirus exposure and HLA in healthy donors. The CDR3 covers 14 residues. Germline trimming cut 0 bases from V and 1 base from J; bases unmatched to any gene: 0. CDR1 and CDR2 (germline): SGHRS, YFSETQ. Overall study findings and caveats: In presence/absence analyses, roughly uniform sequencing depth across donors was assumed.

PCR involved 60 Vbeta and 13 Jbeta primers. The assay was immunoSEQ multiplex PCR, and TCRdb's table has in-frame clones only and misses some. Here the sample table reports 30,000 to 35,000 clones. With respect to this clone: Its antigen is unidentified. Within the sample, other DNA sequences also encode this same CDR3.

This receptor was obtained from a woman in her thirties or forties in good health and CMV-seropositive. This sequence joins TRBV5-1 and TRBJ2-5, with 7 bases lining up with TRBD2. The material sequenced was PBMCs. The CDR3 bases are TGCGCCAGCAGCTTGGGACTAGCCCAAGAGACCCAGTACTTC. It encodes CASSLGLAQETQYF. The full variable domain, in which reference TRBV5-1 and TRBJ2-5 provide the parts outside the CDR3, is KAGVTQTPRYLIKTRGQQVTLSCSPISGHRSVSWYQQTPGQGLQFLFEYFSETQRNKGNFPGRFSGRQFSNSRSEMNVSTLELGDSALYLCASSLGLAQETQYFGPGTRLLVL.